This T cell receptor (beta chain) comes out of a study of blood T cell repertoires in COVID-19. Study at large: Samples taken during acute and convalescent COVID-19 were collected in the United States, Italy and Spain. Sources were T cells, B-cell-depleted T cells, or PBMCs; the material itself was cDNA or gDNA.

Original processing methods: Scientists estimated how many nucleated cells there were by amplifying reference gene primers. Assay: immunoSEQ multiplex PCR; the TCRdb copy retains only in-frame clones and omits some. The DNA was the basis for D and trimming; V, J and clone size are from that table. The repertoire has around 93,000 clones, about 86% of them found once; the top ten carry over 3.5%. This TCR was recovered from a man aged 60-69 years with acute or convalescent COVID-19. Sequencing was performed on peripheral blood.

CDR3 DNA sequence: TGTGCCAGCAGTTTACAGCGGGGGGGCTTCGCAGATACGCAGTATTTT. This gives the protein CASSLQRGGFADTQYF. The chain combines TRBV28 with TRBJ2-3, with 10 nucleotides matching TRBD2. CDR3 length: 16 residues. V shed 2 bases, J shed 4 bases, and the junction held 6 bases outside the gene matches. The germline V gene has CDR1 MDHEN and CDR2 SYDVKM.